The 25 T cell receptor beta chains below all came from one sample that was sequenced in a study of human T cells and chemical hapten exposure. TCRdb passed the RACE reads through MiXCR, listing each CDR3 protein once. The table records around 350,000 distinct CDR3 sequences, around 5.5% of them present only once. Time point described: pre-sensitization, week 0. This sample's treatment: therapeutic diphenylcyclopropenone sensitization with weekly scalp DPC. This sample comprised whole blood, obtained in connection with sensitization to the hapten diphenylcyclopropenone (DPC). Source of these receptors: a young woman with alopecia areata. Some clones in this sample may be carry-over from other donors' samples.

This clonotype was seen only a few times. The CDR3 loop reads CASSEGTGGMYEQYF. The CDR3 DNA is TGTGCCAGCAGCGAAGGGACAGGGGGCATGTACGAGCAGTACTTC. The chain employs TRBV7-9 and TRBJ2-7, with 12 bases fitting TRBD1. J was trimmed by 4 bases and V by 5 bases; bases with no gene match: 6. CDR3 length: 15 residues. Germline CDR1 and CDR2: SEHNR and FQNEAQ (reference sequence).

In this sample, this clonotype turned up a few times. The CDR3 sequence: CASTWTEEETQYF. DNA of the CDR3: TGTGCCAGCACCTGGACGGAGGAAGAGACCCAGTACTTC. V gene TRBV2 combines with J gene TRBJ2-5; tentatively, D is TRBD2 (5 bases). V dropped 7 bases and J dropped 3 bases, with 12 bases sitting between them. CDR1 is SNHLY, CDR2 FYNNEI, per germline. The CDR3 runs 13 residues.

This clonotype has only a few counts. J is TRBJ1-1 and V is TRBV28; perhaps TRBD1 as D (5 bases). V lost 1 base, J lost 0 bases, and 6 bases lay in between. CDR1 and CDR2 from the germline V gene are MDHEN and SYDVKM. The CDR3 has 14 residues. CDR3 protein: CASSLYRMNTEAFF. In DNA, the CDR3 is TGTGCCAGCAGTTTATACAGGATGAACACTGAAGCTTTCTTT.

Ten or more counts support this clonotype. The CDR3 region is CASSLTQGGAGNTIYF. For the CDR3, the DNA is TGTGCCAGCAGTTTAACGCAGGGAGGAGCTGGAAACACCATATATTTT. This sequence joins TRBV12-3 or TRBV12-4 and TRBJ1-3, with D perhaps matching TRBD1 (5 bases). The CDR3 extends over 16 amino acids. V lost 2 bases, J lost 2 bases, and 13 bases lay in between.

This clonotype was counted ten times or more. The chain is built from TRBV9 and TRBJ2-3; D not resolved. In germline, CDR1 is SGDLS, CDR2 YYNGEE. The CDR3 runs to 12 residues. The V and J ends lost 5 bases and 3 bases respectively, with 7 bases between them. The CDR3 spells CASSVGTDTQYF. The CDR3 coding sequence is TGTGCCAGCAGTGTCGGGACAGATACGCAGTATTTT.

The table lists this clonotype with many counts. J is TRBJ1-6 and V is TRBV5-1, with D hard to call. Trimming cost V 0 bases and J 8 bases, with 9 bases left between them. This CDR3 is 14 amino acids long. Germline values: CDR1 SGHRS, CDR2 YFSETQ. In DNA, the CDR3 is TGCGCCAGCAGCTTGGATCCAGACTATTCACCCCTCCACTTT. Residues: CASSLDPDYSPLHF. Combining the CDR3 with reference TRBV5-1 and TRBJ1-6 gives the whole variable domain KAGVTQTPRYLIKTRGQQVTLSCSPISGHRSVSWYQQTPGQGLQFLFEYFSETQRNKGNFPGRFSGRQFSNSRSEMNVSTLELGDSALYLCASSLDPDYSPLHFGNGTRLTVT.

This clonotype was observed a handful of times. The chain carries TRBV18 and TRBJ1-1; TRBD1 matches at 8 bases. From germline, CDR1 is KGHSH and CDR2 LQKENI. This CDR3 comprises 17 residues. With V trimmed by 8 bases and J by 1 base, 15 bases remained unmatched. The CDR3 DNA sequence: TGTGCCAGCCAACGGACCGGGACAGGAACGGCGAACACTGAAGCTTTCTTT. This codes for CASQRTGTGTANTEAFF.

This clonotype appeared a few times. The chain combines TRBV7-9 with TRBJ1-4; a possible D gene is TRBD1 (6 bases). The CDR3 loop spans 14 amino acids. The germline CDR1 and CDR2 sequences are SEHNR and FQNEAQ (reference sequence). Trimming took 4 bases from V and 4 from J, leaving 10 bases between them. This CDR3 is CASSWQGNNEKLFF. In nucleotides, the CDR3 is TGTGCCAGCAGCTGGCAGGGGAATAATGAAAAACTGTTTTTT.

This clonotype was recorded at least ten times. The chain uses TRBV21-1 and TRBJ1-2; TRBD1 is the table's D call, not checked against the DNA. TRBV21-1 is given as a pseudogene. CDR3 length: 15 amino acids. The CDR3 spells CASSKELADPDGYTF. The CDR3 DNA reads as TGTGCCAGCAGCAAAGAGTTGGCAGACCCGGATGGCTACACCTTC.

This clonotype occurred a few times. The chain links TRBV15 to TRBJ1-5; D ambiguous. The ends were cut back, 0 bases at V and 5 bases at J, with 11 bases in the middle. This CDR3 is built from 15 residues. Germline V gives CDR1 LNHNV, CDR2 YYDKDF (reference sequence). The CDR3 loop reads CATSRDRRGYQPQHF. Here the CDR3 DNA reads TGTGCCACCAGCAGAGATCGCAGAGGGTATCAGCCCCAGCATTTT. The full variable domain, its missing parts supplied by reference TRBV15 and TRBJ1-5, is DAMVIQNPRYQVTQFGKPVTLSCSQTLNHNVMYWYQQKSSQAPKLLFHYYDKDFNNEADTPDNFQSRRPNTSFCFLDIRSPGLGDTAMYLCATSRDRRGYQPQHFGDGTRLSIL.

This clonotype showed up just a few times. The genes are TRBV6-2 or TRBV6-3 and TRBJ2-5, with 7 positions matching TRBD1. V lost 1 base and J lost 2; bases outside the gene matches: 4. The CDR3 has 15 residues. The germline CDR1 and CDR2 sequences are MNHEY and SVGEGT. CDR3 region: CASSYWGQKQETQYF. Written as DNA, the CDR3 is TGTGCCAGCAGTTACTGGGGACAGAAACAAGAGACCCAGTACTTC.

In this sample, this clonotype turned up a few times. The V gene is TRBV5-4, the J gene TRBJ2-6, with D maybe TRBD1 (6 bases). V was cut by 9 bases and J by 2 bases, with 15 bases left in between. This CDR3 has 15 amino acids. From germline, CDR1 is SGHNT and CDR2 YYREEE (reference sequence). DNA of the CDR3: TGTGCCACCGAAGTAGCAGGGGCTGGGGCCAACGTCCTGACTTTC. Translating gives CATEVAGAGANVLTF. Complete variable domain (other parts from reference TRBV5-4 and TRBJ2-6): ETGVTQSPTHLIKTRGQQVTLRCSSQSGHNTVSWYQQALGQGPQFIFQYYREEENGRGNFPPRFSGLQFPNYSSELNVNALELDDSALYLCATEVAGAGANVLTFGAGSRLTVL.

In this sample, this clonotype turned up many times. The J gene is TRBJ1-1, the V gene TRBV5-1; TRBD1 agrees at 11 bases. This CDR3 is 16 amino acids long. Looked up from germline, CDR1 is SGHRS and CDR2 is YFSETQ. The junction had 9 bases not matched to a gene; V was cut back by 2 bases and J by 6 bases. CDR3 sequence reads: CASSLSPGQGEPEAFF. The CDR3, as DNA: TGCGCCAGCAGCTTAAGTCCGGGACAGGGGGAACCTGAAGCTTTCTTT.

The chain joins TRBV12-3 or TRBV12-4 to TRBJ1-5; D is uncertain. CDR3 length: 13 amino acids. Trimming cost V 6 bases and J 7 bases, with 13 bases left between them. CDR3 residues: CASSPTRLQPQHF. CDR3 sequence (DNA): TGTGCCAGCAGCCCCACAAGGTTACAGCCCCAGCATTTT.

CDR3 loop: CASSEQGAGNTDTQYF. Here the CDR3 DNA reads TGTGCCAGCAGTGAACAGGGGGCAGGTAACACAGATACGCAGTATTTT. The chain is built from TRBV2 and TRBJ2-3; 8 nucleotides agree with TRBD1. CDR3 size: 16 residues. CDR1 and CDR2 (germline): SNHLY, FYNNEI. The ends lost 2 bases at V and 2 bases at J; junction bases unmatched: 6.

This chain uses TRBV2 with TRBJ2-1, with D perhaps TRBD2 (7 bases). Trimming left V 7 bases short and J 2 bases short, with 12 bases between. The CDR3 has 14 amino acids. Germline lookup yields CDR1 SNHLY and CDR2 FYNNEI. The CDR3: CASMGGTPYNEQFF. The CDR3, as DNA: TGTGCCAGCATGGGGGGGACACCCTACAATGAGCAGTTCTTC.

This clonotype was observed at least ten times. A junction boundary mismatches the germline segment, possibly from a read error. The J gene is TRBJ2-3, the V gene TRBV5-1, with 9 positions matching TRBD1. The CDR3 spans 14 residues. Germline assignment: CDR1 SGHRS and CDR2 YFSETQ. CDR3 nucleotides: TGTGCCAGCAGCTCCCGACAGGGGGCAGATACGCAGTATTTT. This sequence encodes CASSSRQGADTQYF. The complete variable domain, with remaining parts taken from reference TRBV5-1 and TRBJ2-3, reads KAGVTQTPRYLIKTRGQQVTLSCSPISGHRSVSWYQQTPGQGLQFLFEYFSETQRNKGNFPGRFSGRQFSNSRSEMNVSTLELGDSALYLCASSSRQGADTQYFGPGTRLTVL.

This chain joins TRBV27 and TRBJ2-7; D possibly corresponds to TRBD1 (6 bases). The CDR3 covers 15 residues. CDR1 MNHEY and CDR2 SMNVEV come from the germline V gene (reference sequence). Trimming pared 2 bases from V and 0 bases from J, leaving 11 bases between. CDR3 amino acids: CASSLGTPSSYEQYF. In nucleotides, the CDR3 is TGTGCCAGCAGTTTAGGGACACCGAGCTCCTACGAGCAGTACTTC.

This clonotype showed up many times. The CDR3 protein is CASRSGLSSYEQYF. DNA for the CDR3: TGTGCCAGCAGGAGCGGGTTGAGCTCCTACGAGCAGTACTTC. The chain links TRBV6-5 to TRBJ2-7; weak D call: TRBD2 (6 bases). The V gene lost 6 bases and the J gene lost 0 bases, with 12 bases spanning the gap. The CDR3 spans 14 residues. Germline CDR1 MNHEY, CDR2 SVGAGI.

The chain uses TRBV2 and TRBJ2-3; the match to TRBD1 covers 9 bases. Germline V gives CDR1 SNHLY, CDR2 FYNNEI. This CDR3 comprises 15 residues. The J segment lost 3 bases and the V segment lost 6 bases, leaving 7 bases of the junction unmatched. CDR3 coding DNA: TGTGCCAGCAGCCGGAGACAGGGGGTTACAGATACGCAGTATTTT. Its translation is CASSRRQGVTDTQYF.

The chain joins TRBV11-1 to TRBJ1-1, with 7 bases identical to TRBD1. The CDR3 runs 13 residues. Germline CDR1 SGHAT, CDR2 FQDESV (reference sequence). V trimming: 3 bases; J trimming: 11 bases; junction bases outside the gene matches: 9. CDR3 sequence (DNA): TGTGCCAGCAGCTTCAGGGGGGTCTCAGCGGCTTTCTTT. The encoded protein is CASSFRGVSAAFF.

This clonotype was seen at least ten times. The chain joins TRBV7-2 to TRBJ2-2; possible D gene TRBD2, 5 bases. CDR3 length: 15 amino acids. Germline CDR1 and CDR2: SGHTA and FQGNSA. Trimming took off 4 bases at V and 0 bases at J, with 9 bases between the two ends. CDR3 residues: CASSWGSANTGELFF. CDR3 nucleotide sequence: TGTGCCAGCAGCTGGGGTAGCGCGAACACCGGGGAGCTGTTTTTT.

This clonotype turned up a few times. The V gene is TRBV12-3 or TRBV12-4, the J gene TRBJ1-1; TRBD1 aligns across 7 bases. V shed 5 bases and J 1 base; nucleotides not matched to a gene: 13. The CDR3 extends over 17 amino acids. The CDR3 DNA is TGTGCCAGCAGTCGGACAGGAGGGCTGTGGGGGAACACTGAAGCTTTCTTT. As protein: CASSRTGGLWGNTEAFF.

This clonotype has ten or more counts. The chain carries TRBV10-3 and TRBJ1-2; perhaps TRBD1 as D (5 bases). V lost 2 bases to trimming and J lost 8 bases, with 15 bases between them. Germline V lookup: CDR1 ENHRY, CDR2 SYGVKD. CDR3 size: 14 residues. CDR3 sequence: CAISEGGGTSGYTF. The CDR3 bases are TGTGCCATCAGTGAGGGTGGAGGGACGAGCGGCTACACCTTC.

This clonotype appeared many times. The chain couples TRBV13 to TRBJ1-1; 9 bases are a match to TRBD1. CDR3 length: 14 amino acids. In germline, CDR1 is PRHDT, CDR2 FYEKMQ (reference sequence). J gave up 3 bases and V 2 bases, and 1 base lay outside the gene matches. The CDR3, as DNA: TGTGCCAGCAGCTTATGGACAGGGGACACTGAAGCTTTCTTT. This sequence encodes CASSLWTGDTEAFF.